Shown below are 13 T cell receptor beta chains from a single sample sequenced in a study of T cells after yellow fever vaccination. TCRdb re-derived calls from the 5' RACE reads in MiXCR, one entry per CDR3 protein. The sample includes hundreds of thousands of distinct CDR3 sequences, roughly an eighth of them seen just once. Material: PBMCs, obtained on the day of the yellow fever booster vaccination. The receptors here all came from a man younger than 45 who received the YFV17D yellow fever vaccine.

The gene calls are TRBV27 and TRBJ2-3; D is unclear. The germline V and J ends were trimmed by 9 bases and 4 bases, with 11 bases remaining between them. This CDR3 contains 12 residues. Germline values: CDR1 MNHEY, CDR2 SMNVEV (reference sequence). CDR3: CARLGFADTQYF. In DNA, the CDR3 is TGTGCCAGACTTGGGTTTGCAGATACGCAGTATTTT.

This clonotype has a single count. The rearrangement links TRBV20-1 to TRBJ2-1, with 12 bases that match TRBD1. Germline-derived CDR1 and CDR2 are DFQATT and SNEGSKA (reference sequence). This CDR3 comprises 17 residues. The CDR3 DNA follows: TGCACCACCAGGGACAGGGGGCGGAGCGGGGCCTTGGATGAGCAGTTCTTC. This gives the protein CTTRDRGRSGALDEQFF.

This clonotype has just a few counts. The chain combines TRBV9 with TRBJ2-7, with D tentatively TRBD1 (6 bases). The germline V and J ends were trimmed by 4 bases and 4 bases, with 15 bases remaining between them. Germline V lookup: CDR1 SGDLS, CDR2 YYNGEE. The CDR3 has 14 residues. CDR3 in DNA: TGTGCCAGCAGCACGGGACATGGCGGATACGAGCAGTACTTC. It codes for CASSTGHGGYEQYF.

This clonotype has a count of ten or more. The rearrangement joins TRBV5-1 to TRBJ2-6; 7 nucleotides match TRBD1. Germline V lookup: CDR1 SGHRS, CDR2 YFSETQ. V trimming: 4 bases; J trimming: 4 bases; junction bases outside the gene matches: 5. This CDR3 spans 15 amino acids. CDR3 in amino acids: CASSPDRAGANVLTF. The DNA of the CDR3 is TGCGCCAGCAGCCCAGACAGGGCGGGGGCCAACGTCCTGACTTTC.

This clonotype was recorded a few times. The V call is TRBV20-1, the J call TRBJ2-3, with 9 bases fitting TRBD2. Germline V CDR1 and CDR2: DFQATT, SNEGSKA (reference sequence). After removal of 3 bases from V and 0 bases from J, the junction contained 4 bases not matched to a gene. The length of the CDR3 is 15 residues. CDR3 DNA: TGCAGTGCTAGTTTCCTAGCGGGAAGCACAGATACGCAGTATTTT. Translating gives CSASFLAGSTDTQYF.

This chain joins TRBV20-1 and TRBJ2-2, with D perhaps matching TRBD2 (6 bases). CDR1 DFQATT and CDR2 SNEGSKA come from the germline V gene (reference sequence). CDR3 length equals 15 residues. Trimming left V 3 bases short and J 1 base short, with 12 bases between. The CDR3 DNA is TGCAGTGCTAGGCGGGGACGGCAGAACACCGGGGAGCTGTTTTTT. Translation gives CSARRGRQNTGELFF.

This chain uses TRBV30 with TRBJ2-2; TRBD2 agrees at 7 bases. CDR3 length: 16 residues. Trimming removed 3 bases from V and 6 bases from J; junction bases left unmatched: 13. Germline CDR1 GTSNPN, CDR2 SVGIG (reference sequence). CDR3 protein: CAWSLSRTSSAGELFF. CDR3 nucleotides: TGTGCCTGGAGCTTGTCGAGGACTAGTTCGGCCGGGGAGCTGTTTTTT. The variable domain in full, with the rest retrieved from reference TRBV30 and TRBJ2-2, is SQTIHQWPATLVQPVGSPLSLECTVEGTSNPNLYWYRQAAGRGLQLLFYSVGIGQISSEVPQNLSASRPQDRQFILSSKKLLLSDSGFYLCAWSLSRTSSAGELFFGEGSRLTVL.

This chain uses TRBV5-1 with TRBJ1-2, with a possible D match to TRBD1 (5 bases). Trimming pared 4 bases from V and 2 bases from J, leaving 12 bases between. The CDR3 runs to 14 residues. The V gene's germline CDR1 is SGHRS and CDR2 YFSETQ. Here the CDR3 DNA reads TGCGCCAGCAGCAAACCGGGACCAAACTATGGCTACACCTTC. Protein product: CASSKPGPNYGYTF.

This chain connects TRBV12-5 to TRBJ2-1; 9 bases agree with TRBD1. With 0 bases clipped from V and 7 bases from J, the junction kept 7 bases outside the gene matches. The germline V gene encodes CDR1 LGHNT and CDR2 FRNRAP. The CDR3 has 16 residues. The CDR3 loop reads CASGLVLGQGWNEQFF. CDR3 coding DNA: TGTGCTAGTGGTTTGGTACTAGGACAGGGGTGGAATGAGCAGTTCTTC.

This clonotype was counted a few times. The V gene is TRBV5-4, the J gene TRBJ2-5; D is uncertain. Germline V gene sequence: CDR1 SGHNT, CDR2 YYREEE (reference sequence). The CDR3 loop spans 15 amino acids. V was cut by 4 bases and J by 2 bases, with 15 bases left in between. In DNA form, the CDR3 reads TGTGCCAGCAGCGGAAAAACCGGGTCTCAAGAGACCCAGTACTTC. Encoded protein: CASSGKTGSQETQYF. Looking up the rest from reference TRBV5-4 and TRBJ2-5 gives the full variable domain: ETGVTQSPTHLIKTRGQQVTLRCSSQSGHNTVSWYQQALGQGPQFIFQYYREEENGRGNFPPRFSGLQFPNYSSELNVNALELDDSALYLCASSGKTGSQETQYFGPGTRLLVL.

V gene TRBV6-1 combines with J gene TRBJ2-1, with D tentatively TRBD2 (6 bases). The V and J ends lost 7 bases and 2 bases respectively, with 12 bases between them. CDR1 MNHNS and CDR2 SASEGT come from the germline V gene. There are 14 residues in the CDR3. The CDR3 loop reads CASKSSGPYNEQFF. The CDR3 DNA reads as TGTGCCAGCAAAAGCAGCGGGCCCTACAATGAGCAGTTCTTC.

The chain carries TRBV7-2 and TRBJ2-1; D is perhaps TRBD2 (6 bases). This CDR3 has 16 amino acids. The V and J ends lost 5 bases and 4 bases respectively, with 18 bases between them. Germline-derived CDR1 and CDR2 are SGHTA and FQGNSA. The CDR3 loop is CASSHRGSTGYNEQFF. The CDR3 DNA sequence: TGTGCCAGCAGCCACCGGGGGAGCACGGGTTACAATGAGCAGTTCTTC.

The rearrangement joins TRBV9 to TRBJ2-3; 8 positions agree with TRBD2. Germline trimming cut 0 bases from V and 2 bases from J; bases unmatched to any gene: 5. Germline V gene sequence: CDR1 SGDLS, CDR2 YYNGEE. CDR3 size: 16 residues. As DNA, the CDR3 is TGTGCCAGCAGCGTAGACGTAGCGGGGTTCACAGATACGCAGTATTTT. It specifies CASSVDVAGFTDTQYF.